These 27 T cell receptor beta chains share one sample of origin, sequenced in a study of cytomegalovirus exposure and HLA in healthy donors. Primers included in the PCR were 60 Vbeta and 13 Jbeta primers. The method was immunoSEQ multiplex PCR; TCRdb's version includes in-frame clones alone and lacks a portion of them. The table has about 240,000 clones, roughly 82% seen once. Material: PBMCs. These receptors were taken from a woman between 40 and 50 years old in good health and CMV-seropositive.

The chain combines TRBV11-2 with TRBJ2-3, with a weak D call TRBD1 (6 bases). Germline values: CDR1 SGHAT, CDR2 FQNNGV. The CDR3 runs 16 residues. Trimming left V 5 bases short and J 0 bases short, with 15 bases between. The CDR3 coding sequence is TGTGCCAGCAGCCAGGGGACCGATCCTAGCACAGATACGCAGTATTTT. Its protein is CASSQGTDPSTDTQYF.

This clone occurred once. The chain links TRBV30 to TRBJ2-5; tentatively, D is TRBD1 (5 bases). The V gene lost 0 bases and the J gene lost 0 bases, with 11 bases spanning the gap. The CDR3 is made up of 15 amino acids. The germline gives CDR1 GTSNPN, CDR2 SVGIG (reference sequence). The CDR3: CAWSVRAGYQETQYF. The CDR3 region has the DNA TGTGCCTGGAGTGTACGGGCAGGGTACCAAGAGACCCAGTACTTC.

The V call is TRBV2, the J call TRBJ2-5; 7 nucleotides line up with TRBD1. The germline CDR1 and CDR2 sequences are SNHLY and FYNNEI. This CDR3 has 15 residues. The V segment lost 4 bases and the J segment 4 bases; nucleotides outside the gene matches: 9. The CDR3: CASSGEQGRGETQYF. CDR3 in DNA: TGTGCCAGCAGTGGCGAACAGGGGAGAGGAGAGACCCAGTACTTC.

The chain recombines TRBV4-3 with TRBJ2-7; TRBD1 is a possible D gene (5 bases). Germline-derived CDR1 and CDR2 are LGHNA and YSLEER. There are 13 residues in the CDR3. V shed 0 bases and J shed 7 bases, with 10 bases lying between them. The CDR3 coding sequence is TGCGCCAGCAGCCAAGAACCAGGGTCGGAGCAGTACTTC. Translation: CASSQEPGSEQYF.

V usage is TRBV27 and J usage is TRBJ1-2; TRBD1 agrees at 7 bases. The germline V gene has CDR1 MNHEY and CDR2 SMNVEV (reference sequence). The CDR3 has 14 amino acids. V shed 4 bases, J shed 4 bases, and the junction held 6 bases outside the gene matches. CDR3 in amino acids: CASSSQGQPYGYTF. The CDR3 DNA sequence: TGTGCCAGCAGTTCTCAGGGACAGCCCTATGGCTACACCTTC.

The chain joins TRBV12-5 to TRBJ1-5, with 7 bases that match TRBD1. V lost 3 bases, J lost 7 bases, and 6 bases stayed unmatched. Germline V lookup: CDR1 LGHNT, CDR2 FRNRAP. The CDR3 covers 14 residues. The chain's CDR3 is CASGFGQVGQPQHF. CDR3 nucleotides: TGTGCTAGTGGTTTTGGACAGGTCGGACAGCCCCAGCATTTT.

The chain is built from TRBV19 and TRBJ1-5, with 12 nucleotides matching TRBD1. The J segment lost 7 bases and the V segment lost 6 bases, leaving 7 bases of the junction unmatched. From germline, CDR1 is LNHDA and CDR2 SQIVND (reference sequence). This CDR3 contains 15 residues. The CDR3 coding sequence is TGTGCCAGTAGGCCGGGACAGGGGGCCTCGCAGCCCCAGCATTTT. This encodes CASRPGQGASQPQHF.

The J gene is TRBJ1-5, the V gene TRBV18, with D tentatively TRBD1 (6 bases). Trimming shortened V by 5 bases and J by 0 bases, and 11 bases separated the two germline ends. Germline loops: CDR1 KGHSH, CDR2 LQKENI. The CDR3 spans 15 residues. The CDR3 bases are TGTGCCAGCTCAGCAGGACAGATTAGCAATCAGCCCCAGCATTTT. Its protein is CASSAGQISNQPQHF.

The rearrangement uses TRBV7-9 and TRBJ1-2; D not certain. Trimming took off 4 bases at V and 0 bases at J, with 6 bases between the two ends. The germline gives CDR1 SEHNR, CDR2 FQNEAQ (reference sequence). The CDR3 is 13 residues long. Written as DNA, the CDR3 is TGTGCCAGCAGCTCCCTAACTAACTATGGCTACACCTTC. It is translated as CASSSLTNYGYTF.

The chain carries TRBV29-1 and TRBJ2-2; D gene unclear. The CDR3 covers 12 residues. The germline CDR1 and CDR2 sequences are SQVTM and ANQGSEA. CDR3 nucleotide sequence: TGCAGTGTCGTACTTCCTCCCGGGGAGCTGTTTTTT. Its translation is CSVVLPPGELFF.

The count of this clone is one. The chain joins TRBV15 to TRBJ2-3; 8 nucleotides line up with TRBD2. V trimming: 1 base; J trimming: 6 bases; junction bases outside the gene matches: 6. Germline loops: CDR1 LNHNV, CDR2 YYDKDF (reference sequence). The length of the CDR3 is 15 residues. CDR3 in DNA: TGTGCCACCAGCAGAGCCAGCGGGAGTGCGGATACGCAGTATTTT. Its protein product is CATSRASGSADTQYF.

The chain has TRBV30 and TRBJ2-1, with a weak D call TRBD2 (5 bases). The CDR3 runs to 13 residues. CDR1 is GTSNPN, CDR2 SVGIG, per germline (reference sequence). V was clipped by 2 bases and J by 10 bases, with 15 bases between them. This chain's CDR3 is CAWSPRGIGEQFF. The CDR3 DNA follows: TGTGCCTGGAGTCCCCGGGGAATCGGGGAGCAGTTCTTC.

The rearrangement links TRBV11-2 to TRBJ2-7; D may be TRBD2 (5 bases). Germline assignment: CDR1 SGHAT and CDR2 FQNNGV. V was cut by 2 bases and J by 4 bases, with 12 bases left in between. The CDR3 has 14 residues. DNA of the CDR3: TGTGCCAGCAGCTTATTAGGCCGCGGGTACGAGCAGTACTTC. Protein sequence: CASSLLGRGYEQYF.

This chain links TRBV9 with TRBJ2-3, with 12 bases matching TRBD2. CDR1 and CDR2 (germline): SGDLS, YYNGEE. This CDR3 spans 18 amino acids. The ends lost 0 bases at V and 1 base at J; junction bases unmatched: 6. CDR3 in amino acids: CASSVVASGGARTDTQYF. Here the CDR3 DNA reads TGTGCCAGCAGCGTAGTAGCTAGCGGGGGGGCCCGCACAGATACGCAGTATTTT.

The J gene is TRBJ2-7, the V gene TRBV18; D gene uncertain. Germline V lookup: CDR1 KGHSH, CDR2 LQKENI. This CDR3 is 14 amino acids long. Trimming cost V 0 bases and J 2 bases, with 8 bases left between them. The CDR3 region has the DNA TGTGCCAGCTCACCACCGGGCCAGACCTACGAGCAGTACTTC. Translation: CASSPPGQTYEQYF.

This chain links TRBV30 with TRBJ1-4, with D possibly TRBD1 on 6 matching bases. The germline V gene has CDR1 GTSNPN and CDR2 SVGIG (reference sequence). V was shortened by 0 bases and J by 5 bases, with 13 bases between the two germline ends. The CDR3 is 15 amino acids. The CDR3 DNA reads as TGTGCCTGGAGTGTATGGGGGGGCGCGAATGAAAAACTGTTTTTT. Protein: CAWSVWGGANEKLFF.

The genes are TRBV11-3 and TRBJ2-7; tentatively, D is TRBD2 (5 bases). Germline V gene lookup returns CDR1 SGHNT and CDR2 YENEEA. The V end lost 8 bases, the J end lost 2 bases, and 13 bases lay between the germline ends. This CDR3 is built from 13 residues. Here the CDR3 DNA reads TGTGCCAGCGGTCGGGGTGGGACCTACGAGCAGTACTTC. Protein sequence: CASGRGGTYEQYF.

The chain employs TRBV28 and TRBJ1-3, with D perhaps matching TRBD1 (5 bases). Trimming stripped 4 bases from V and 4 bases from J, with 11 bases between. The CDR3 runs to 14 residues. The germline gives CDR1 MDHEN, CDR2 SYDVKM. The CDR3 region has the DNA TGTGCCAGCAGTTACGGGGGGTTAGGAAACACCATATATTTT. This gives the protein CASSYGGLGNTIYF.

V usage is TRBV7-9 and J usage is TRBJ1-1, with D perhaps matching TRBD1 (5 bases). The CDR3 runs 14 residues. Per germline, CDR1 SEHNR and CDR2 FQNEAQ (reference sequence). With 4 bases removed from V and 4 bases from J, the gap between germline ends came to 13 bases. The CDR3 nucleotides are TGTGCCAGCAGCTCTCCCCGGAGGGGCACTGAAGCTTTCTTT. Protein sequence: CASSSPRRGTEAFF.

CDR3 DNA: TGCGCCAGCAGCCAAGACGCAGGGGGCAACACTGAAGCTTTCTTT. Translated: CASSQDAGGNTEAFF. This chain connects TRBV4-1 to TRBJ1-1, with 8 nucleotides matching TRBD1. This CDR3 is built from 15 residues. The ends lost 0 bases at V and 2 bases at J; junction bases unmatched: 2. Germline V gene lookup returns CDR1 MGHRA and CDR2 YSYEKL.

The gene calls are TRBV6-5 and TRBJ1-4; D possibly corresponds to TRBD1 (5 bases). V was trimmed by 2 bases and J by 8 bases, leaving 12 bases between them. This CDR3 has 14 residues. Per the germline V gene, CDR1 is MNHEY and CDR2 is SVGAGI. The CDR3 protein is CASSYGGSGEKLFF. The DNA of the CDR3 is TGTGCCAGCAGTTACGGCGGTTCAGGGGAAAAACTGTTTTTT.

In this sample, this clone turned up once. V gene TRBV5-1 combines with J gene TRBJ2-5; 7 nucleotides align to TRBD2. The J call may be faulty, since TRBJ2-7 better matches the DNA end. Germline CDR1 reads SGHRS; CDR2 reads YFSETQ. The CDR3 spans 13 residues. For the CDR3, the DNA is TGCGCCAGCCGTCCCGGGGCGGGAGACGAGCAGTACTTC. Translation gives CASRPGAGDEQYF.

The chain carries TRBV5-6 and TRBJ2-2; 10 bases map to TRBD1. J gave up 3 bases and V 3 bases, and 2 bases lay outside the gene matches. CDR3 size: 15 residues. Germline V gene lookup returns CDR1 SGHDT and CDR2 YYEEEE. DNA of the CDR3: TGTGCCAGCAGCTGGGACAGGGGTGACACCGGGGAGCTGTTTTTT. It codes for CASSWDRGDTGELFF. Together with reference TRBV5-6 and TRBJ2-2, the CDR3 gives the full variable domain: DAGVTQSPTHLIKTRGQQVTLRCSPKSGHDTVSWYQQALGQGPQFIFQYYEEEERQRGNFPDRFSGHQFPNYSSELNVNALLLGDSALYLCASSWDRGDTGELFFGEGSRLTVL.

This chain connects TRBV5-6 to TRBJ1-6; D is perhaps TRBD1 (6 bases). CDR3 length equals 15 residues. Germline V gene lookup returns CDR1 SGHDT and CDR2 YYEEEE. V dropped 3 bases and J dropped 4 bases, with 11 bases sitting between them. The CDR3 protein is CASSSTGPYNSPLHF. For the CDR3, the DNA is TGTGCCAGCAGCTCGACAGGTCCGTATAATTCACCCCTCCACTTT.

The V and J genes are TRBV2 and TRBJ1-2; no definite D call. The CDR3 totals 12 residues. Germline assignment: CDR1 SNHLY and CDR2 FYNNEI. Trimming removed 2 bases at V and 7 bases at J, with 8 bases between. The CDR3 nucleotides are TGTGCCAGCAGTGAAAACTCGGGTGGCTACACCTTC. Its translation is CASSENSGGYTF.

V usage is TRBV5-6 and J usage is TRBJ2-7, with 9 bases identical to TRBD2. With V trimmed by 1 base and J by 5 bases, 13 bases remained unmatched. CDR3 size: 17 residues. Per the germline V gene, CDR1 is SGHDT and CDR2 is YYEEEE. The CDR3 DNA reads TGTGCCAGCAGCTTGTATTTTAGCGGGAGTGCGAAGGACGAGCAGTACTTC. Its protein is CASSLYFSGSAKDEQYF.

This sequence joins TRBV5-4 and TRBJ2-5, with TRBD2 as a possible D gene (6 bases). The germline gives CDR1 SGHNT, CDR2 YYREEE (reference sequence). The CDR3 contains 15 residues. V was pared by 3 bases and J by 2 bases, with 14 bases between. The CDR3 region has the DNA TGTGCCAGCAGCTCCCGACTAGTAAGGCAAGAGACCCAGTACTTC. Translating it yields CASSSRLVRQETQYF.